This TCR beta chain stems from a study of molecular identifiers for immune sequencing clone quantification. One entry per CDR3 protein results from TCRdb running MiXCR on the PCR reads. The sample holds just under 65,000 distinct CDR3 sequences, under 20% seen once. The CDR3 length is 14 residues. The V end lost 5 bases, the J end lost 5 bases, and 13 bases lay between the germline ends. The V gene's germline CDR1 is MNHEY and CDR2 SMNVEV (reference sequence). The specimen sequenced was naive CD8+ T cells from blood, with Jurkat cell RNA spiked in. Specified subset: FACS-sorted CD8+CD4-CCR7+CD45RA+ naive T cells. The chain has TRBV27 and TRBJ2-1, with TRBD2 as a possible D gene (6 bases). The sequence was collected from a human donor in good health. Some libraries in this study had Jurkat cell RNA spiked in. CDR3 in DNA: TGTGCCAGCAGTCTCCTGGAGGGAGACAATGAGCAGTTCTTC. The encoded protein is CASSLLEGDNEQFF.